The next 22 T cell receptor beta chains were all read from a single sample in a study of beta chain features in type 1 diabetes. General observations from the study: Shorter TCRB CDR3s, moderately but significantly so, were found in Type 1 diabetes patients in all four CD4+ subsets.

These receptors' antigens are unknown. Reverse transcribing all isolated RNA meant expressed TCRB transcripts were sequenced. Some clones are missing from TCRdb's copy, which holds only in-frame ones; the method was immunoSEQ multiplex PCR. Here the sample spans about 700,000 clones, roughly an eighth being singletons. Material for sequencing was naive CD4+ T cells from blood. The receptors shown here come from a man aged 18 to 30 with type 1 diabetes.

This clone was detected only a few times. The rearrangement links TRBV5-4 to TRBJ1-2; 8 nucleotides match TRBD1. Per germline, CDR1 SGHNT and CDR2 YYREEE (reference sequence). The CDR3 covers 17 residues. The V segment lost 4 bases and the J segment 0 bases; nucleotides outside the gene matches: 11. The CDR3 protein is CASSPPWRTGSNYGYTF. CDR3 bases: TGTGCCAGCAGCCCGCCTTGGAGGACAGGGTCTAACTATGGCTACACCTTC.

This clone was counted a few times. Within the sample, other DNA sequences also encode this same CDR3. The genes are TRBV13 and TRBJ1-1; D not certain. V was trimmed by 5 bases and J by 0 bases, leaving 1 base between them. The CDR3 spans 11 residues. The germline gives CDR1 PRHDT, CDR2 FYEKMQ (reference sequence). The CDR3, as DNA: TGTGCCAGCAGCCTGAACACTGAAGCTTTCTTT. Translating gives CASSLNTEAFF.

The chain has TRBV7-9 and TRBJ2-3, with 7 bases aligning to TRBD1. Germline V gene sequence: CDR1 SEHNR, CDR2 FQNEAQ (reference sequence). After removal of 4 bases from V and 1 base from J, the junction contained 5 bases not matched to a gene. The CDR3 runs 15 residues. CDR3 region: CASSSSGTGTDTQYF. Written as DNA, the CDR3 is TGTGCCAGCAGCTCGTCCGGGACAGGCACAGATACGCAGTATTTT.

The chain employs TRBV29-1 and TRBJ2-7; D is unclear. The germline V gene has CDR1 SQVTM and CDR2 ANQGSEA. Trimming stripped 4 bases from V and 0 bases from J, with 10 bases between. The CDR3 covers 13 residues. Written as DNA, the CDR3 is TGCAGCGTTGTTGAGGATGTCTCCTACGAGCAGTACTTC. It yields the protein CSVVEDVSYEQYF.

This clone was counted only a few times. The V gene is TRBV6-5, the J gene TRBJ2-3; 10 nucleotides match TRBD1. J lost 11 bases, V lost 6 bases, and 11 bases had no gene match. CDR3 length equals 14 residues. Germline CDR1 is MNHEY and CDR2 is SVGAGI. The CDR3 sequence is CASSPHGTGEGQYF. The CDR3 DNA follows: TGTGCCAGCAGCCCACACGGGACAGGGGAAGGGCAGTATTTT.

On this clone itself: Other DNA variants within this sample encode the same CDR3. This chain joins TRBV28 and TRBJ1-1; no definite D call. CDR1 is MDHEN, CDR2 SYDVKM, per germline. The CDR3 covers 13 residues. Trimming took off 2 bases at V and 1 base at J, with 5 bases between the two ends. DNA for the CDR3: TGTGCCAGCAGTTTAGGCAGGAACACTGAAGCTTTCTTT. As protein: CASSLGRNTEAFF.

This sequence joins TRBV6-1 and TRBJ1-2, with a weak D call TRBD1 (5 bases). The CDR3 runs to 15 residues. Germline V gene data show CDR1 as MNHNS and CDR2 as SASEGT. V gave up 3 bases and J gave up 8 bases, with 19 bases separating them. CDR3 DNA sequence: TGTGCCAGCAGTGATGAGGGGAAGGGCCGCATGGGCTACACCTTC. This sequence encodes CASSDEGKGRMGYTF.

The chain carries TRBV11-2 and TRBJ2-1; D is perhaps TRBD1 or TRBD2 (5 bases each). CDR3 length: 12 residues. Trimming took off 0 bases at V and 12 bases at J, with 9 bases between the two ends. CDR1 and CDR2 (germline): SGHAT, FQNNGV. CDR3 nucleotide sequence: TGTGCCAGCAGCTTAGAGCGTGGGGGGCAGTTCTTC. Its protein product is CASSLERGGQFF.

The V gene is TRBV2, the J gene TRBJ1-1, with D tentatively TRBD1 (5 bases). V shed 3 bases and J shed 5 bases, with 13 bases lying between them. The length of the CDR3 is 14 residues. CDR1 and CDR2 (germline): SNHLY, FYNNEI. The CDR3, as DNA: TGTGCCAGCAGTGAGGAAATGAGGGGAACTGAAGCTTTCTTT. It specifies CASSEEMRGTEAFF.

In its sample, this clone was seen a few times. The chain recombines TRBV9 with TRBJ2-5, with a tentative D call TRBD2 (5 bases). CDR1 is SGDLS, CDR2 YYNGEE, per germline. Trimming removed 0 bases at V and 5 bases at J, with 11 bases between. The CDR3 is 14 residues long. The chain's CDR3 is CASSVAGSPETQYF. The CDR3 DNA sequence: TGTGCCAGCAGCGTAGCTGGGAGCCCGGAGACCCAGTACTTC.

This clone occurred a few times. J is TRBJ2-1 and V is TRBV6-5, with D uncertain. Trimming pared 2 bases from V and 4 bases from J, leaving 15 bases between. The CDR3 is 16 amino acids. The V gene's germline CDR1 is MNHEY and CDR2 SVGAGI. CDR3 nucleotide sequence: TGTGCCAGCAGTTACGGGTCGGCAGCCAGTTACAATGAGCAGTTCTTC. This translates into CASSYGSAASYNEQFF.

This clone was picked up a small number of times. This CDR3 reads CASSPTDAQETQYF. CDR3 coding DNA: TGTGCCAGCAGCCCGACGGACGCCCAAGAGACCCAGTACTTC. The chain couples TRBV6-1 to TRBJ2-5; no reliable D call. The CDR3 has 14 amino acids. Trimming left V 6 bases short and J 1 base short, with 12 bases between. Germline V gene lookup returns CDR1 MNHNS and CDR2 SASEGT.

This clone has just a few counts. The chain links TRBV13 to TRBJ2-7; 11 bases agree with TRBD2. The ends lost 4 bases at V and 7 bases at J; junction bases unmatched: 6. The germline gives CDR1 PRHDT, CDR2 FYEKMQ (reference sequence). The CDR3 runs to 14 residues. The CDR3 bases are TGTGCCAGCAGCTCGACTAGCGGGGCGGTGGAGCAGTACTTC. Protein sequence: CASSSTSGAVEQYF.

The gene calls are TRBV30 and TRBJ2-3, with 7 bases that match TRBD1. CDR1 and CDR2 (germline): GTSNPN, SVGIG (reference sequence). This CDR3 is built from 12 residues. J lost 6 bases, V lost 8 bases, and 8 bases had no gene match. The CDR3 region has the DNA TGTGCCGGAGCAACAGGGGCCGATACGCAGTATTTT. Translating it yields CAGATGADTQYF.

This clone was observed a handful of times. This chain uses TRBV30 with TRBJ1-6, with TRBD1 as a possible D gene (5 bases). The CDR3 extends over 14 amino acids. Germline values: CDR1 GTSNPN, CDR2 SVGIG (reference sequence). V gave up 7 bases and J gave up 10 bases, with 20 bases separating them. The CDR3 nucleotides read TGTGCCTCCACCCTCCAGGGTAGAGGATCACCCCTCCACTTT. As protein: CASTLQGRGSPLHF.

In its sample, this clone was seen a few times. The DNA of the CDR3 is TGTGCCTGGAACGGACAGGGAGAATTTACCTATGGCTACACCTTC. The encoded protein is CAWNGQGEFTYGYTF. This sequence joins TRBV30 and TRBJ1-2, with TRBD1 identical over 8 bases. CDR1 is GTSNPN and CDR2 is SVGIG in the germline V gene (reference sequence). The trim removed 4 bases at V and 4 bases at J, leaving 11 bases unmatched. The length of the CDR3 is 15 residues.

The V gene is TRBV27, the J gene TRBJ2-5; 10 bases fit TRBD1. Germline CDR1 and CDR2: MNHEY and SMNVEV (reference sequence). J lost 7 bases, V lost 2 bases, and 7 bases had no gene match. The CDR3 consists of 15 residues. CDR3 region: CASSLGTGVLGTQYF. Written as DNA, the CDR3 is TGTGCCAGCAGTTTAGGGACAGGGGTCCTCGGGACCCAGTACTTC.

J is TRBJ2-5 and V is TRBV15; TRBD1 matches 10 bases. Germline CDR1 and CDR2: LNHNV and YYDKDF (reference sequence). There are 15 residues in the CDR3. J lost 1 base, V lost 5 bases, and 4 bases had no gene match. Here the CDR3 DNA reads TGTGCCACCAGCGCGCGGACAGGGGGCCAAGAGACCCAGTACTTC. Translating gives CATSARTGGQETQYF.

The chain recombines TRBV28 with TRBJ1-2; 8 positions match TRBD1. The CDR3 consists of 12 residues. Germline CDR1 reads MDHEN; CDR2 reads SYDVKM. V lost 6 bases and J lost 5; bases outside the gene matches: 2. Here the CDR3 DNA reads TGTGCCAGCAGAGACAGGGGATATGGCTACACCTTC. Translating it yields CASRDRGYGYTF.

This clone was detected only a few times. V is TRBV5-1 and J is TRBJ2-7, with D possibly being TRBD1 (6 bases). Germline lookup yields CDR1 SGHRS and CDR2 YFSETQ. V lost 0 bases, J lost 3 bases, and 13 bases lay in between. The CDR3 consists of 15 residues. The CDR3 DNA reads TGCGCCAGCAGCTTGGCACCGGGACAAGACTACGAGCAGTACTTC. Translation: CASSLAPGQDYEQYF.

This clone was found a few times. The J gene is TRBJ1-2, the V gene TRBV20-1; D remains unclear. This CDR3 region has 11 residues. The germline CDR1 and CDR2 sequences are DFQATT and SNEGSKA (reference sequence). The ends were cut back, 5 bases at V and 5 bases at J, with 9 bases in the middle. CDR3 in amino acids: CSAVRTYGYTF. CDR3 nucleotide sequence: TGCAGTGCTGTTAGGACGTATGGCTACACCTTC.

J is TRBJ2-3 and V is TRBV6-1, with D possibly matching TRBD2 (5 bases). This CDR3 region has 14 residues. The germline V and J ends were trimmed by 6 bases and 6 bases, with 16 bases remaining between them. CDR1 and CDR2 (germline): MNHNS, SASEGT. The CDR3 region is CASSPGGWMDTQYF. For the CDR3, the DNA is TGTGCCAGCAGCCCCGGAGGATGGATGGATACGCAGTATTTT.